The clone carrying this T cell receptor (beta chain) was seen a few times. The antigen remains unidentified. The source of the sample is a study of identical twins. Study findings and constraints: Reduced insertions were recorded for abundant cord blood beta clonotypes, with no such pattern in memory repertoires. Twin-shared out-of-frame alpha sequences were enriched for low generation probability. The study reached conclusions through statistical analysis that was cross-sectional, not following the same donors.

A universal primer binding site was introduced by template switching. The final cDNA contained unique molecular identifiers. TCRdb recomputed calls from the 5' RACE reads with MiXCR, one row per CDR3 protein. The data contain 1.5 million to 2 million distinct CDR3 sequences, around 29% of them singletons. V was cut by 5 bases and J by 7 bases, with 14 bases left in between. In germline, CDR1 is KGHDR, CDR2 SFDVKD. This CDR3 has 14 amino acids. Input material: cord blood. V usage is TRBV24-1 and J usage is TRBJ2-1; D is uncertain. This sequence originates from a newborn girl in good health. Here the CDR3 reads CATSALTDHNEQFF. CDR3 DNA: TGTGCCACCAGTGCACTCACGGACCATAATGAGCAGTTCTTC.